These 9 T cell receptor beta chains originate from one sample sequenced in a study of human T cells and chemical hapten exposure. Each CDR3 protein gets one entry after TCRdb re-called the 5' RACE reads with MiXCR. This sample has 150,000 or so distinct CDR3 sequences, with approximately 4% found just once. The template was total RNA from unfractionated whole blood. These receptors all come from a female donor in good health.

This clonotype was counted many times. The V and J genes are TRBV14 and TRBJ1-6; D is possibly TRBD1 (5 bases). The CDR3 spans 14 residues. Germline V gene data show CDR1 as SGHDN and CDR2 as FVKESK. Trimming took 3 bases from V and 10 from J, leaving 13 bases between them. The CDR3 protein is CASSHGGISSPLHF. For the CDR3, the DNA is TGTGCCAGCAGCCACGGGGGTATCAGCTCACCCCTCCACTTT.

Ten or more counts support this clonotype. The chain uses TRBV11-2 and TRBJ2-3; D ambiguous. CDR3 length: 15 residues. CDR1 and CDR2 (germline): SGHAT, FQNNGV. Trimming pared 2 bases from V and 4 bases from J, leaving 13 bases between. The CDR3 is CASSLWRGRPDTQYF. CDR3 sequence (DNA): TGTGCCAGCAGCTTATGGCGTGGAAGGCCAGATACGCAGTATTTT.

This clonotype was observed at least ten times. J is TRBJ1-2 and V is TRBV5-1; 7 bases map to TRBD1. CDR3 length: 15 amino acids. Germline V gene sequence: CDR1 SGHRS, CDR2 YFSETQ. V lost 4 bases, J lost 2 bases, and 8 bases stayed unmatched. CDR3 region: CASSTDRDLNYGYTF. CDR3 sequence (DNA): TGCGCCAGCAGCACCGACAGGGACCTAAACTATGGCTACACCTTC.

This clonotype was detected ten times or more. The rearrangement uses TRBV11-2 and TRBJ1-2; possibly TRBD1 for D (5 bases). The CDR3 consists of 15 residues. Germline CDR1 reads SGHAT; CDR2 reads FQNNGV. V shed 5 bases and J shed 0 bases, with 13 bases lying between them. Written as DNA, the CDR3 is TGTGCCAGCAGCAAAGACAGCGGTTCTAACTATGGCTACACCTTC. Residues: CASSKDSGSNYGYTF.

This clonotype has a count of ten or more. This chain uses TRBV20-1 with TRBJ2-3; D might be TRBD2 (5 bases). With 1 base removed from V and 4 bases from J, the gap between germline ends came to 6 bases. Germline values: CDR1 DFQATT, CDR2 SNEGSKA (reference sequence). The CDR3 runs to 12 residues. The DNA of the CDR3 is TGCAGTGCTAGAGGGGGAGCAGATACGCAGTATTTT. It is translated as CSARGGADTQYF.

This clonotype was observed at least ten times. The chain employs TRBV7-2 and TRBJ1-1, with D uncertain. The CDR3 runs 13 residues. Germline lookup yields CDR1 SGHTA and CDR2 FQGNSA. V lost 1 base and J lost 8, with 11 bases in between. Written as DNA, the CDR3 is TGTGCCAGCAGCTTAGAGGCCCCTCTGGAAGCTTTCTTT. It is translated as CASSLEAPLEAFF.

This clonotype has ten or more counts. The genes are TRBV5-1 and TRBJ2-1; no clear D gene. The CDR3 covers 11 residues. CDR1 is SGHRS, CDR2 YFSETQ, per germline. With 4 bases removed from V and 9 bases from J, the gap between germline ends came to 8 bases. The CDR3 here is CASSLVGEQFF. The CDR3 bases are TGCGCCAGCAGCCTAGTGGGTGAGCAGTTCTTC.

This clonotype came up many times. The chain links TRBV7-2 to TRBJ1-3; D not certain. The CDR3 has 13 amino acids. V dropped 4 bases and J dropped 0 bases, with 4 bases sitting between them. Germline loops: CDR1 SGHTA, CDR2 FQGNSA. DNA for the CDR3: TGTGCCAGCAGCTCCAGCTCTGGAAACACCATATATTTT. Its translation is CASSSSSGNTIYF.

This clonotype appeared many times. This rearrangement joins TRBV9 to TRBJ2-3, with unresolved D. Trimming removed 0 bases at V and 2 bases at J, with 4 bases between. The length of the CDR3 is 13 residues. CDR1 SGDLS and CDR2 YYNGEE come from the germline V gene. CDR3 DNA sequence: TGTGCCAGCAGCGTAGGAGTCACAGATACGCAGTATTTT. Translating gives CASSVGVTDTQYF.